The clone carrying this T cell receptor (beta chain) was seen only a few times. The sample belongs to a study of identical twins. MiXCR, applied by TCRdb to the 5' RACE reads, yields one record per CDR3 protein. The table has 1,800,000 or so distinct CDR3 sequences, more than 30% seen once; the top ten hold 0.25% to 0.3%. The CDR3 runs 16 residues. V was shortened by 0 bases and J by 2 bases, with 14 bases between the two germline ends. Germline CDR1 and CDR2: SGHRS and YFSETQ. Healthy Caucasians provided all donations. The chain recombines TRBV5-1 with TRBJ1-1, with D possibly TRBD1 on 6 matching bases. Material for sequencing was cord blood. This receptor was identified in a newborn girl in good health. The DNA of the CDR3 is TGCGCCAGCAGCTTGGGCCAACGGGGGGGCAACACTGAAGCTTTCTTT. Encoded protein: CASSLGQRGGNTEAFF. Drawing the rest from reference TRBV5-1 and TRBJ1-1, the complete variable domain is KAGVTQTPRYLIKTRGQQVTLSCSPISGHRSVSWYQQTPGQGLQFLFEYFSETQRNKGNFPGRFSGRQFSNSRSEMNVSTLELGDSALYLCASSLGQRGGNTEAFFGQGTRLTVV.